This TCR beta chain was captured in a study of cytomegalovirus exposure and HLA in healthy donors. General study points: A missense variant in DCLRE1C was later tied to TCR beta V- and J-gene trimming.

A note on this clone: Its antigen is undetermined.

Trimming left V 2 bases short and J 0 bases short, with 8 bases between. The CDR3 runs to 14 residues. CDR1 ENHRY and CDR2 SYGVKD come from the germline V gene. The PCR ran on 60 Vbeta and 13 Jbeta primers. The method was immunoSEQ multiplex PCR; TCRdb's version includes in-frame clones alone and lacks a portion of them. The data contain approximately 100,000 clones, around three quarters of them singletons. J is TRBJ2-7 and V is TRBV10-3; D not resolved. This TCR came from a female donor in good health and CMV-seropositive. The sequencing sample was made of PBMCs. The CDR3 loop reads CAISEDSNSYEQYF. CDR3 nucleotide sequence: TGTGCCATCAGTGAGGACTCCAACTCCTACGAGCAGTACTTC.